This TCR beta chain was recorded in a study of CD8 T cells in Susac syndrome. Random hexamers were used to reverse transcribe the RNA input (0.5 to 1 ug). TCRdb reprocessed the immunoSEQ multiplex PCR reads via MiXCR and lists one record per CDR3 protein. The table lists about 190,000 distinct CDR3 sequences, under 95% of them singletons. In regard to this clonotype: Its specificity is unknown.

Whole-study results and caveats: Regarding the TCR sequencing and HLA analysis, the study admitted that a relatively small number of individuals were involved.

The J segment lost 2 bases and the V segment lost 6 bases, leaving 5 bases of the junction unmatched. The CDR3 covers 14 residues. The V gene's germline CDR1 is ENHRY and CDR2 SYGVKD. The receptor was derived from a human donor in good health. This chain joins TRBV10-3 and TRBJ2-7; 9 nucleotides match TRBD1. Source material: CD4+ T cells from PBMCs. CDR3 nucleotide sequence: TGTGCCATCAGGCGGGACAGGGTGGCCTACGAGCAGTACTTC. Translation: CAIRRDRVAYEQYF.